This T cell receptor beta chain is drawn from a study of cytomegalovirus exposure and HLA in healthy donors. Broader study findings: Fewer N-insertions than the roughly 670-donor mean were reportedly shown by an Asian-associated ancestry cluster in a later analysis. Sequencing depth across donors, presence/absence analyses assumed, was roughly uniform. TCR beta V segments were, for the most part, productive about 87% or about 30% of the time in an earlier analysis. Confirmation in vitro established that a few CMV-associated chains were specific for CMV antigens.

The PCR had 60 Vbeta and 13 Jbeta primers. Assay used: immunoSEQ multiplex PCR; TCRdb lists only in-frame clones, some missing. The data contain roughly 150,000 clones, 81% of them seen just once; the ten biggest clones take up 1.5% to 2%. For this clone: Antigen specificity is unknown.

The CDR3 is 17 amino acids. Between the trimmed V and J ends, which lost 3 bases and 3 bases, there was a span of 20 bases. Per germline, CDR1 KGHSH and CDR2 LQKENI. The receptor comes from a woman aged 18-29 years in good health and CMV-seronegative. The rearrangement links TRBV18 to TRBJ1-2, with a possible D match to TRBD1 (5 bases). Sequencing input: PBMCs. CDR3 bases: TGTGCCAGCTCACCGCCCGGGGGACGGTGGGGAGACTATGGCTACACCTTC. Amino acid sequence: CASSPPGGRWGDYGYTF.